The 23 T cell receptor beta chains below all came from one sample that was sequenced in a study of regulatory T cells in long-lasting Graves disease. Relying on iRepertoire HTBI primers and Arm-PCR of CDR3 regions, the team built TCR beta libraries. Each CDR3 protein is one row after TCRdb ran MiXCR on the multiplex PCR reads. The repertoire holds about 660,000 distinct CDR3 sequences, about 32% seen once, with 40% to 55% in the top ten. This sample's time point: persistent/refractory GD, antithyroid drugs over 5 years with positive TRAb. The TCR library was made from RNA extracted from PBMCs. The specimen was peripheral blood mononuclear cells (PBMCs), collected when the disease was refractory, from a patient treated with antithyroid drugs. These receptors were obtained from a female donor with Graves disease.

The rearrangement uses TRBV29-1 and TRBJ1-1, with D uncertain. Germline loops: CDR1 SQVTM, CDR2 ANQGSEA. The CDR3 loop spans 13 amino acids. V shed 6 bases and J shed 1 base, with 12 bases lying between them. CDR3 residues: CSVVRAPNTEAFF. The CDR3 bases are TGCAGCGTCGTAAGGGCGCCGAACACTGAAGCTTTCTTT.

The CDR3 DNA reads as TGTGCCGGGGGGAGGGGCCCTGTGAACACCGGGGAGCTGTTTTTT. It is translated as CAGGRGPVNTGELFF. This chain uses TRBV12-3 or TRBV12-4 with TRBJ2-2; 7 nucleotides line up with TRBD2. This CDR3 has 15 residues. J was trimmed by 1 base and V by 11 bases; bases with no gene match: 10.

A few counts support this clonotype. This chain connects TRBV5-1 to TRBJ2-2; D is possibly TRBD1 (5 bases). The CDR3 is 16 amino acids. Germline values: CDR1 SGHRS, CDR2 YFSETQ. Trimming pared 6 bases from V and 4 bases from J, leaving 19 bases between. The CDR3 sequence: CASTSQLQGLTGELFF. CDR3 bases: TGCGCCAGCACCTCCCAGCTTCAGGGCCTCACCGGGGAGCTGTTTTTT.

This chain uses TRBV2 with TRBJ2-3, with D maybe TRBD2 (6 bases). V was pared by 4 bases and J by 1 base, with 12 bases between. In germline, CDR1 is SNHLY, CDR2 FYNNEI. The CDR3 is 15 amino acids. This CDR3 is CASSAERVGTDTQYF. DNA for the CDR3: TGTGCCAGCAGTGCGGAGCGGGTCGGCACAGATACGCAGTATTTT. The full variable domain, rest sourced from reference TRBV2 and TRBJ2-3, is EPEVTQTPSHQVTQMGQEVILRCVPISNHLYFYWYRQILGQKVEFLVSFYNNEISEKSEIFDDQFSVERPDGSNFTLKIRSTKLEDSAMYFCASSAERVGTDTQYFGPGTRLTVL.

This clonotype was seen a few times. The CDR3: CSVEGDGALYGYTF. The CDR3 DNA reads TGCAGCGTTGAAGGGGACGGAGCTTTGTATGGCTACACCTTC. This sequence joins TRBV29-1 and TRBJ1-2; a possible D gene is TRBD1 (5 bases). The CDR3 is made up of 14 amino acids. Germline values: CDR1 SQVTM, CDR2 ANQGSEA. Trimming pared 1 base from V and 5 bases from J, leaving 14 bases between.

Only a few counts were recorded for this clonotype. This rearrangement joins TRBV15 to TRBJ2-1; 7 nucleotides agree with TRBD2. With 0 bases clipped from V and 13 bases from J, the junction kept 9 bases outside the gene matches. This CDR3 spans 14 amino acids. Germline loops: CDR1 LNHNV, CDR2 YYDKDF (reference sequence). CDR3 protein: CATSRDGPGRGQFF. DNA of the CDR3: TGTGCCACCAGCAGAGATGGTCCGGGGAGGGGACAGTTCTTC.

The chain couples TRBV19 to TRBJ1-5, with D unclear. Germline V CDR1 and CDR2: LNHDA, SQIVND (reference sequence). The CDR3 consists of 13 residues. With 5 bases removed from V and 4 bases from J, the gap between germline ends came to 9 bases. The CDR3 coding sequence is TGTGCCAGTAGTCCCCTAAGGAATCAGCCCCAGCATTTT. This encodes CASSPLRNQPQHF.

J is TRBJ1-2 and V is TRBV4-2, with TRBD1 identical over 9 bases. V lost 4 bases and J lost 3; bases outside the gene matches: 9. The CDR3 totals 16 residues. CDR1 LGHNA and CDR2 YNFKEQ come from the germline V gene. The CDR3 DNA reads as TGTGCCAGCAGCCGGGCTCAACAGGGGGCCGACTATGGCTACACCTTC. Translated: CASSRAQQGADYGYTF.

There are a few counts of this clonotype. V usage is TRBV20-1 and J usage is TRBJ2-7, with 8 bases aligning to TRBD2. CDR3 size: 13 residues. CDR1 and CDR2 from the germline V gene are DFQATT and SNEGSKA (reference sequence). The trim removed 4 bases at V and 2 bases at J, leaving 4 bases unmatched. CDR3 nucleotide sequence: TGCAGTGCTACGAACGGGAGGGCCTACGAGCAGTACTTC. The encoded protein is CSATNGRAYEQYF.

In its sample, this clonotype was seen a few times. The chain carries TRBV7-9 and TRBJ1-6; TRBD1 agrees at 7 bases. Germline V CDR1 and CDR2: SEHNR, FQNEAQ (reference sequence). This CDR3 is built from 16 residues. The V gene end was trimmed by 2 bases and the J gene end by 5 bases; junction bases not matched to a gene: 6. The CDR3 DNA reads as TGTGCCAGCAGCTTAAGGAGGGGGCGCGATAATTCACCCCTCCACTTT. This encodes CASSLRRGRDNSPLHF.

This chain joins TRBV6-1 and TRBJ2-1, with 12 bases matching TRBD2. J gave up 7 bases and V 6 bases, and 7 bases lay outside the gene matches. The CDR3 is made up of 15 amino acids. Germline V gene sequence: CDR1 MNHNS, CDR2 SASEGT. The CDR3 is CASSRIGLAGNEQFF. The CDR3 nucleotides read TGTGCCAGCAGCCGCATAGGACTAGCGGGAAATGAGCAGTTCTTC.

This clonotype appeared a few times. V gene TRBV2 combines with J gene TRBJ1-4; TRBD1 might be the D (5 bases). CDR3 size: 13 residues. Germline V gene lookup returns CDR1 SNHLY and CDR2 FYNNEI. V was cut by 6 bases and J by 8 bases, with 13 bases left in between. The CDR3 loop is CASRWEDKEKLFF. The CDR3 region has the DNA TGTGCCAGCAGGTGGGAGGACAAAGAAAAACTGTTTTTT.

This clonotype has ten or more counts. The genes are TRBV6-1 and TRBJ2-7, with D possibly TRBD1 on 7 matching bases. This CDR3 region has 13 residues. With 8 bases removed from V and 4 bases from J, the gap between germline ends came to 15 bases. The germline V gene encodes CDR1 MNHNS and CDR2 SASEGT. CDR3 loop: CASSQGRDYEQYF. Here the CDR3 DNA reads TGTGCCAGCTCACAGGGGCGGGATTACGAGCAGTACTTC.

This clonotype was found a few times. The chain couples TRBV20-1 to TRBJ2-5, with D possibly matching TRBD2 (6 bases). CDR1 DFQATT and CDR2 SNEGSKA come from the germline V gene (reference sequence). The CDR3 spans 13 residues. Trimming pared 2 bases from V and 5 bases from J, leaving 12 bases between. CDR3 loop: CSARRLGRETQYF. The DNA of the CDR3 is TGCAGTGCTAGAAGACTAGGCCGGGAGACCCAGTACTTC.

The gene calls are TRBV3-1 and TRBJ1-2; D is unresolved. The CDR3 loop spans 13 amino acids. Trimming removed 0 bases from V and 6 bases from J, with 8 bases in between. Germline CDR1 reads LGHDT; CDR2 reads YNNKEL (reference sequence). CDR3 sequence: CASSQDLTHGYTF. CDR3 DNA: TGTGCCAGCAGCCAAGATCTTACACATGGCTACACCTTC.

The V call is TRBV20-1, the J call TRBJ1-1, with D perhaps matching TRBD1 (5 bases). CDR1 is DFQATT and CDR2 is SNEGSKA in the germline V gene (reference sequence). V lost 6 bases and J lost 0, with 17 bases in between. CDR3 length: 15 residues. The chain's CDR3 is CSATRGRGLNTEAFF. The CDR3, as DNA: TGCAGTGCGACGAGGGGTAGGGGCCTGAACACTGAAGCTTTCTTT.

This clonotype was detected many times. The chain recombines TRBV11-2 with TRBJ2-5; no definite D call. CDR1 and CDR2 from the germline V gene are SGHAT and FQNNGV. CDR3 length: 14 amino acids. Trimming removed 0 bases at V and 5 bases at J, with 10 bases between. CDR3 DNA sequence: TGTGCCAGCAGCTTAGAGGGCGTTTTCGAGACCCAGTACTTC. Translated, it gives CASSLEGVFETQYF.

This clonotype was seen many times. V usage is TRBV20-1 and J usage is TRBJ2-7; 10 nucleotides line up with TRBD1. The CDR3 is 15 amino acids. Germline V CDR1 and CDR2: DFQATT, SNEGSKA (reference sequence). V shed 5 bases and J 5 bases; nucleotides not matched to a gene: 12. The CDR3 here is CSAAPSGTGAHEQYF. The CDR3 bases are TGCAGTGCTGCTCCGTCCGGGACAGGGGCGCACGAGCAGTACTTC.

The gene calls are TRBV19 and TRBJ1-1; D is uncertain. The CDR3 contains 14 residues. The germline V and J ends were trimmed by 7 bases and 1 base, with 13 bases remaining between them. The germline V gene encodes CDR1 LNHDA and CDR2 SQIVND (reference sequence). CDR3 region: CASTTKWGNTEAFF. The CDR3, as DNA: TGTGCCAGTACCACGAAATGGGGGAACACTGAAGCTTTCTTT. Full variable domain (remainder filled in from reference TRBV19 and TRBJ1-1): DGGITQSPKYLFRKEGQNVTLSCEQNLNHDAMYWYRQDPGQGLRLIYYSQIVNDFQKGDIAEGYSVSREKKESFPLTVTSAQKNPTAFYLCASTTKWGNTEAFFGQGTRLTVV.

In this sample, this clonotype turned up a few times. This sequence joins TRBV12-3 or TRBV12-4 and TRBJ1-3, with 7 nucleotides matching TRBD1. The CDR3 loop spans 15 amino acids. With 8 bases clipped from V and 3 bases from J, the junction kept 10 bases outside the gene matches. CDR3 coding DNA: TGTGCCAGCTGCCCCTCAGGGGGTAGTGGAAACACCATATATTTT. As protein: CASCPSGGSGNTIYF.

This clonotype was counted a single time. In DNA form, the CDR3 reads TGCAGCGCCAAAAGGGGGACAGTCGCAACTAATGAAAAACTGTTTTTT. Amino acid sequence: CSAKRGTVATNEKLFF. The chain joins TRBV29-1 to TRBJ1-4; 7 positions agree with TRBD1. Germline V CDR1 and CDR2: SQVTM, ANQGSEA. J gave up 0 bases and V 7 bases, and 11 bases lay outside the gene matches. The CDR3 contains 16 residues.

The rearrangement links TRBV15 to TRBJ2-5; D ambiguous. The CDR3 runs 15 residues. Trimming cost V 1 base and J 1 base, with 10 bases left between them. CDR1 and CDR2 from the germline V gene are LNHNV and YYDKDF (reference sequence). The DNA for the CDR3 is TGTGCCACCAGCAGAGTGGCCATTCCCCAAGAGACCCAGTACTTC. This encodes CATSRVAIPQETQYF. Filled out from reference TRBV15 and TRBJ2-5, the complete variable domain reads DAMVIQNPRYQVTQFGKPVTLSCSQTLNHNVMYWYQQKSSQAPKLLFHYYDKDFNNEADTPDNFQSRRPNTSFCFLDIRSPGLGDTAMYLCATSRVAIPQETQYFGPGTRLLVL.

This clonotype showed up just a few times. The chain joins TRBV28 to TRBJ2-5, with a possible D match to TRBD2 (6 bases). Germline V gene data show CDR1 as MDHEN and CDR2 as SYDVKM. Deletions cut 5 bases from V and 9 bases from J, with 22 bases between. There are 15 residues in the CDR3. In DNA, the CDR3 is TGTGCCAGCAGTGGGACCGGGACGGGCGGGGAGGCCCAGTACTTC. Protein product: CASSGTGTGGEAQYF.